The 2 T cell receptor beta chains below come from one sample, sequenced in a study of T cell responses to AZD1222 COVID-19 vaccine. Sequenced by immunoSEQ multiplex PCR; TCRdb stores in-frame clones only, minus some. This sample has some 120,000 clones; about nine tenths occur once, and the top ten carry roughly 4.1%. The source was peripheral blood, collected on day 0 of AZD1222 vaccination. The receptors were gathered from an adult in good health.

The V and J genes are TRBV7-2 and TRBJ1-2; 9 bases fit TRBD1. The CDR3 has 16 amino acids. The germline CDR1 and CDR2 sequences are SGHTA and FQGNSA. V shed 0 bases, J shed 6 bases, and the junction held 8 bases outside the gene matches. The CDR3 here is CASSLAGEQGANGYTF. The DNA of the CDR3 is TGTGCCAGCAGCTTAGCGGGGGAACAGGGGGCGAATGGCTACACCTTC.

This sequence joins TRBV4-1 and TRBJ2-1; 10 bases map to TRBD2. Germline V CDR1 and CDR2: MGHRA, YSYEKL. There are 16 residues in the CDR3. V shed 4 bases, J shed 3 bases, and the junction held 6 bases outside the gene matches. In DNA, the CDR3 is TGCGCCAGCAGCCGTCAAGCGGGAGGGGACTACAATGAGCAGTTCTTC. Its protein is CASSRQAGGDYNEQFF.